This T cell receptor (beta chain) was found in a study of T-cell memory formation after mild COVID-19. Overall study context: Among the donors, TCR clusters were largely specific to each donor. Points from the study as a whole: SARS-CoV-2 specificity of second-wave clones peaking day 37 was unconfirmed.

TCRdb re-called the 5' RACE reads through MiXCR, storing one row per CDR3 protein. The table lists under 300,000 distinct CDR3 sequences, around 17% of them singletons. CDR3 length: 15 residues. Trimming cost V 4 bases and J 7 bases, with 18 bases left between them. Germline CDR1 is SGHDT and CDR2 is YYEEEE. A note on this clonotype: The target antigen is unknown.

The specimen was PBMCs or a T cell subset sorted from them (not recorded which). The sequence was collected from a man younger than 30 who had mild COVID-19 (a few samples of this study predate the infection). Cell type and time point are not known. V gene TRBV5-6 combines with J gene TRBJ2-1, with D possibly TRBD1 on 6 matching bases. This CDR3 reads CASSPGHWGRNEQFF. The CDR3 bases are TGTGCCAGCAGCCCGGGACACTGGGGAAGGAATGAGCAGTTCTTC.